This TCR beta chain is drawn from a study of T-cell reconstitution after alpha-beta-depleted transplantation in children. General study findings and limits: After one year, T-cell counts and TCRbeta diversity mostly came from new T cells.

CDR3 length: 14 amino acids. Per germline, CDR1 SGHRS and CDR2 YFSETQ. The germline V and J ends were trimmed by 1 base and 2 bases, with 7 bases remaining between them. Only a few counts were recorded for this clonotype. Its specificity is not known. Unique molecular identifiers were incorporated into the prepared TCRbeta library. MiXCR, run by TCRdb on the PCR reads, gives a single entry per CDR3 protein. The repertoire holds about 980,000 distinct CDR3 sequences, with about 29% as singletons. The sequencing here drew on PBMCs, mostly from graft donor cells, taken 360 days after TCRalphabeta/CD19-depleted stem cell transplant. This chain joins TRBV5-1 and TRBJ2-1; D is uncertain. The TCR comes from a boy younger than two who had a stem cell transplant for SCID, so the T cells may come from the graft donor. The CDR3 is CASSLSTTYNEQFF. Here the CDR3 DNA reads TGCGCCAGCAGCTTGAGTACTACCTACAATGAGCAGTTCTTC. Full variable domain (rest looked up from reference TRBV5-1 and TRBJ2-1): KAGVTQTPRYLIKTRGQQVTLSCSPISGHRSVSWYQQTPGQGLQFLFEYFSETQRNKGNFPGRFSGRQFSNSRSEMNVSTLELGDSALYLCASSLSTTYNEQFFGPGTRLTVL.